This TCR beta chain was recorded in a study of T cell responses to AZD1222 COVID-19 vaccine. V was shortened by 5 bases and J by 0 bases, with 14 bases between the two germline ends. The germline CDR1 and CDR2 sequences are SGHTA and FQGNSA. This CDR3 is 15 amino acids long. General study points: There were vaccine-associated CD4 TCRs across spike, dominant at 160-218 and 743-854. Per reports, nearly half of all spike-specific TCRs target regions that are unmutated in variants. It should be noted that donors were predominantly white British and more often female, and clonal diversity was possibly underestimated.

Profiling relied on immunoSEQ multiplex PCR, and the TCRdb table lists in-frame clones only, not all of them. Of approximately 150,000 clones detected, approximately 91% appear once; the ten largest clones hold approximately 5.1%. This clone was observed once. The antigen is unknown. This TCR was recovered from an adult who received the MenACWY meningococcal vaccine as a control. This chain uses TRBV7-2 with TRBJ2-7, with TRBD2 as a possible D gene (7 bases). The material sequenced was peripheral blood, taken 28 days after the second dose of the MenACWY control vaccine. The CDR3 loop reads CASSNLRGPSYEQYF. The CDR3 nucleotides are TGTGCCAGCAGCAACCTGCGGGGGCCCTCCTACGAGCAGTACTTC.